The clone carrying this TCR beta chain was seen a handful of times. Its antigen is still unknown. Germline CDR1 DFQATT, CDR2 SNEGSKA (reference sequence). V was cut by 5 bases and J by 7 bases, with 18 bases left in between. The CDR3 consists of 15 residues. The data were obtained in a study of response to subunit inactivated influenza vaccine. Study-wide results and caveats: The authors suggested that few new T cells are recruited per seasonal influenza vaccination.

TCRdb independently ran MiXCR on the RT-PCR reads; one entry per CDR3 protein. The data show about 830,000 distinct CDR3 sequences, less than 20% seen once. The material was PBMCs from blood, obtained about 5 days after vaccination. V gene TRBV20-1 combines with J gene TRBJ1-6; maybe TRBD1 (5 bases). This clonotype was obtained from a man aged 45-65 years who received an inactivated influenza vaccine. Here the CDR3 DNA reads TGCAGTGCTCCAACAGGAATCGGGAACAATTCACCCCTCCACTTT. This sequence encodes CSAPTGIGNNSPLHF.